The 16 T cell receptor beta chains below come from one sample, sequenced in a study of blood T cell repertoires in COVID-19. The protocol was immunoSEQ multiplex PCR, while the TCRdb copy is restricted to in-frame clones and leaves out a portion. The sample records about 220,000 clones, approximately 85% being singletons. Sequences were obtained from peripheral blood. The receptors were gathered from a woman between 65 and 79 years old with acute or convalescent COVID-19.

The genes are TRBV5-6 and TRBJ2-5, with 9 nucleotides matching TRBD1. Germline V lookup: CDR1 SGHDT, CDR2 YYEEEE. The trim removed 1 base at V and 5 bases at J, leaving 15 bases unmatched. CDR3 size: 18 residues. The CDR3 sequence: CASSLTLGQGVSRETQYF. The CDR3 DNA reads TGTGCCAGCAGCTTGACACTGGGACAGGGAGTGTCCAGGGAGACCCAGTACTTC.

The J gene is TRBJ1-1, the V gene TRBV7-2, with D possibly matching TRBD1 (5 bases). The CDR3 has 13 residues. The V end lost 1 base, the J end lost 4 bases, and 7 bases lay between the germline ends. Germline CDR1 reads SGHTA; CDR2 reads FQGNSA. CDR3 nucleotides: TGTGCCAGCAGCTTAGTAAGGGGCACTGAAGCTTTCTTT. Its protein product is CASSLVRGTEAFF.

V and J are TRBV11-2 and TRBJ1-1, with 9 bases identical to TRBD1. Germline CDR1 is SGHAT and CDR2 is FQNNGV. After removal of 0 bases from V and 4 bases from J, the junction contained 6 bases not matched to a gene. The CDR3 is made up of 16 amino acids. The CDR3 loop is CASSLEGDRVFTEAFF. CDR3 nucleotide sequence: TGTGCCAGCAGCTTAGAGGGGGACAGGGTTTTCACTGAAGCTTTCTTT.

This clone was counted once. The chain couples TRBV19 to TRBJ2-1; 9 bases map to TRBD1. With V trimmed by 5 bases and J by 3 bases, 8 bases remained unmatched. The CDR3 is made up of 16 amino acids. Per the germline V gene, CDR1 is LNHDA and CDR2 is SQIVND (reference sequence). CDR3 sequence reads: CASSGFGQGIYNEQFF. The CDR3 bases are TGTGCCAGTAGTGGGTTTGGACAGGGGATCTACAATGAGCAGTTCTTC.

Only one count was recorded for this clone. This chain uses TRBV7-2 with TRBJ2-7; possible D gene TRBD1, 6 bases. Germline lookup yields CDR1 SGHTA and CDR2 FQGNSA. V lost 5 bases to trimming and J lost 3 bases, with 14 bases between them. The CDR3 consists of 14 residues. The CDR3 protein is CASSLNRVDYEQYF. The CDR3 region has the DNA TGTGCCAGCAGCCTAAACAGGGTCGACTACGAGCAGTACTTC.

The rearrangement joins TRBV12-1 to TRBJ2-3; no check of the table's D call, TRBD2, against the DNA was made. TRBV12-1 is an annotated pseudogene. The CDR3 has 15 residues. For the CDR3, the DNA is TGTGCCAGCAGCGGCCCGCGGGGGGTATCGGATACGCAGTATTTT. Protein: CASSGPRGVSDTQYF.

In this sample, this clone turned up once. This rearrangement joins TRBV29-1 to TRBJ1-2, with 11 bases matching TRBD1. V lost 1 base and J lost 5; bases outside the gene matches: 6. The CDR3 is made up of 15 amino acids. The germline CDR1 and CDR2 sequences are SQVTM and ANQGSEA. The CDR3 DNA reads TGCAGCGTTGAAGCCCTGGGACAGGGGGAGTATGGCTACACCTTC. This encodes CSVEALGQGEYGYTF. The complete variable domain, with remaining parts taken from reference TRBV29-1 and TRBJ1-2, reads SAVISQKPSRDICQRGTSLTIQCQVDSQVTMMFWYRQQPGQSLTLIATANQGSEATYESGFVIDKFPISRPNLTFSTLTVSNMSPEDSSIYLCSVEALGQGEYGYTFGSGTRLTVV.

V is TRBV19 and J is TRBJ2-1; 7 positions agree with TRBD1. CDR1 and CDR2 (germline): LNHDA, SQIVND (reference sequence). The junction had 4 bases not matched to a gene; V was cut back by 0 bases and J by 2 bases. The length of the CDR3 is 16 residues. CDR3 DNA: TGTGCCAGTAGTATAGATCAGGGGGTTACCTACAATGAGCAGTTCTTC. The encoded protein is CASSIDQGVTYNEQFF.

The V call is TRBV15, the J call TRBJ2-3, with D maybe TRBD2 (5 bases). Germline assignment: CDR1 LNHNV and CDR2 YYDKDF (reference sequence). The CDR3 has 15 amino acids. V was trimmed by 0 bases and J by 5 bases, leaving 12 bases between them. CDR3 sequence reads: CATSRDPIGGDTQYF. CDR3 in DNA: TGTGCCACCAGCAGAGATCCAATAGGAGGAGATACGCAGTATTTT.

The rearrangement joins TRBV25-1 to TRBJ2-1; 8 positions agree with TRBD1. The germline V gene encodes CDR1 MGHDK and CDR2 SYGVNS. This CDR3 comprises 15 residues. Trimming took 4 bases from V and 3 from J; bases not matched to a gene: 5. The CDR3 coding sequence is TGTGCCAGCAGTGGGTACGGGACAGGCTACAATGAGCAGTTCTTC. It codes for CASSGYGTGYNEQFF.

This chain uses TRBV7-9 with TRBJ2-7; tentatively, D is TRBD1 (5 bases). Looked up from germline, CDR1 is SEHNR and CDR2 is FQNEAQ (reference sequence). V was pared by 5 bases and J by 5 bases, with 10 bases between. The CDR3 has 12 amino acids. The CDR3: CASSPQTDEQYF. CDR3 bases: TGTGCCAGCAGCCCCCAGACAGACGAGCAGTACTTC.

This sequence joins TRBV6-6 and TRBJ2-1, with 9 bases fitting TRBD2. Germline CDR1 reads MNHNY; CDR2 reads SVGAGI (reference sequence). The CDR3 extends over 15 amino acids. The V and J ends lost 3 bases and 2 bases, in that order; junction bases with no gene match: 2. As DNA, the CDR3 is TGTGCCAGCAGTTATGTAGCGGGGGCCTACAATGAGCAGTTCTTC. This codes for CASSYVAGAYNEQFF.

This rearrangement joins TRBV5-4 to TRBJ1-1, with TRBD1 as a possible D gene (6 bases). The V gene's germline CDR1 is SGHNT and CDR2 YYREEE (reference sequence). Trimming removed 2 bases at V and 4 bases at J, with 6 bases between. The length of the CDR3 is 12 residues. The CDR3 is CASSLQGTEAFF. In DNA, the CDR3 is TGTGCCAGCAGCTTACAGGGCACTGAAGCTTTCTTT.

The rearrangement links TRBV7-2 to TRBJ2-5; unclear D gene. This CDR3 spans 13 amino acids. The germline V gene encodes CDR1 SGHTA and CDR2 FQGNSA. The V end lost 3 bases, the J end lost 2 bases, and 7 bases lay between the germline ends. CDR3 DNA sequence: TGTGCCAGCAGCTTCGTAGCACAAGAGACCCAGTACTTC. This translates into CASSFVAQETQYF.

The rearrangement uses TRBV20-1 and TRBJ1-1, with TRBD1 as a possible D gene (6 bases). CDR1 and CDR2 from the germline V gene are DFQATT and SNEGSKA (reference sequence). The CDR3 is made up of 14 amino acids. V was trimmed by 3 bases and J by 5 bases, leaving 16 bases between them. CDR3 bases: TGCAGTGCTAGTCCCCCCAGGGGCAAGACTGAAGCTTTCTTT. Translated, it gives CSASPPRGKTEAFF.

This chain joins TRBV6-5 and TRBJ2-5; 7 nucleotides match TRBD1. The CDR3 runs 14 residues. With V trimmed by 7 bases and J by 2 bases, 7 bases remained unmatched. Germline CDR1 reads MNHEY; CDR2 reads SVGAGI. The CDR3 region has the DNA TGTGCCAGCAATGCCGGGGACAGACAAGAGACCCAGTACTTC. Protein: CASNAGDRQETQYF.